Each of the 32 T cell receptor beta chains below was sequenced from the same sample in a study of T cells after yellow fever vaccination (dated by TCRdb to between 2017 and 2020). The library was prepared using 5' RACE. This sample was sequenced with an Illumina HiSeq 2500. TCRdb cleaned the public reads at Q25 with fastp, built clones with MiXCR and kept in-frame beta chains. Entries that share a CDR3 protein sequence are merged under the most common genes and DNA. This sample lists about 150,000 distinct CDR3 sequences; approximately 6.6% were detected once. The top ten clonotypes cover approximately 0.67% of the sample. What the treatment or condition label conveys for this sample: live attenuated yellow fever vaccine strain. The sample in question was CD4+ T cells sorted from PBMCs, obtained 10 days after the yellow fever booster vaccination. Source of these receptors: a man aged 30 to 39 who received the YFV17D yellow fever vaccine.

This clonotype was observed many times. CDR3 in DNA: TGTGCCACCAGTCATCCCGGGACAGACTTGACAGATACGCAGTATTTT. This encodes CATSHPGTDLTDTQYF. The chain combines TRBV24-1 with TRBJ2-3; TRBD1 aligns across 7 bases. The V gene's germline CDR1 is KGHDR and CDR2 SFDVKD. V lost 6 bases, J lost 3 bases, and 11 bases stayed unmatched. This CDR3 region has 16 residues.

Ten or more counts support this clonotype. The chain employs TRBV24-1 and TRBJ2-2, with 7 bases matching TRBD2. The germline gives CDR1 KGHDR, CDR2 SFDVKD. The CDR3 contains 16 residues. Trimming took 3 bases from V and 4 from J; bases not matched to a gene: 7. The CDR3 nucleotides are TGTGCCACCAGTGATCTAGCGGCGAGCGGCACCGGGGAGCTGTTTTTT. This encodes CATSDLAASGTGELFF.

This clonotype was recorded at least ten times. J is TRBJ2-3 and V is TRBV5-1; 11 nucleotides line up with TRBD2. With 0 bases clipped from V and 7 bases from J, the junction kept 7 bases outside the gene matches. CDR1 SGHRS and CDR2 YFSETQ come from the germline V gene. The CDR3 runs to 16 residues. The CDR3 region is CASSLGQLAGANTQYF. CDR3 DNA sequence: TGCGCCAGCAGCTTGGGCCAACTAGCGGGAGCGAATACGCAGTATTTT.

This clonotype was seen repeatedly, ten times or more. The chain has TRBV4-3 and TRBJ2-1; 7 bases match TRBD2. The CDR3 is 16 residues long. CDR1 is LGHNA and CDR2 is YSLEER in the germline V gene. Trimming cost V 4 bases and J 3 bases; bases outside gene matches: 9. The CDR3 protein is CASSLGAGADYNEQFF. CDR3 DNA: TGCGCCAGCAGCCTGGGTGCGGGAGCTGACTACAATGAGCAGTTCTTC.

This clonotype has only a few counts. The CDR3 DNA follows: TGTGCCAGCAGTCCTGTCGTAGGCTTCGCAGATACGCAGTATTTT. It codes for CASSPVVGFADTQYF. The chain has TRBV5-4 and TRBJ2-3, with D uncertain. Germline V gives CDR1 SGHNT, CDR2 YYREEE (reference sequence). V dropped 5 bases and J dropped 4 bases, with 17 bases sitting between them. This CDR3 region has 15 residues. Full variable domain (remainder filled in from reference TRBV5-4 and TRBJ2-3): ETGVTQSPTHLIKTRGQQVTLRCSSQSGHNTVSWYQQALGQGPQFIFQYYREEENGRGNFPPRFSGLQFPNYSSELNVNALELDDSALYLCASSPVVGFADTQYFGPGTRLTVL.

Only a few counts were recorded for this clonotype. CDR3 sequence (DNA): TGTGCCAGCAGCTCCCGACTAGCGGGAGGGCCGGGAACCGGGGAGCTGTTTTTT. As protein: CASSSRLAGGPGTGELFF. V is TRBV11-2 and J is TRBJ2-2; TRBD2 matches 14 bases. V trimming: 4 bases; J trimming: 5 bases; junction bases outside the gene matches: 9. This CDR3 has 18 amino acids. In germline, CDR1 is SGHAT, CDR2 FQNNGV.

This clonotype was recorded many times. J is TRBJ2-7 and V is TRBV27; 11 positions agree with TRBD2. The J segment lost 6 bases and the V segment lost 5 bases, leaving 6 bases of the junction unmatched. The V gene's germline CDR1 is MNHEY and CDR2 SMNVEV (reference sequence). CDR3 size: 14 residues. CDR3 region: CASSPRLAGGEQYF. CDR3 bases: TGTGCCAGCAGTCCGAGGCTAGCGGGAGGCGAGCAGTACTTC.

This clonotype was recorded at least ten times. The chain employs TRBV30 and TRBJ1-1; TRBD1 might be the D (5 bases). CDR1 is GTSNPN and CDR2 is SVGIG in the germline V gene (reference sequence). The CDR3 contains 13 residues. V dropped 5 bases and J dropped 4 bases, with 14 bases sitting between them. This CDR3 reads CAWGQGVATEAFF. The CDR3 coding sequence is TGTGCCTGGGGTCAGGGTGTAGCCACTGAAGCTTTCTTT.

This chain links TRBV7-2 with TRBJ1-5, with a weak D call TRBD1 (6 bases). This CDR3 has 14 residues. Germline lookup yields CDR1 SGHTA and CDR2 FQGNSA. V shed 3 bases and J shed 1 base, with 7 bases lying between them. The DNA for the CDR3 is TGTGCCAGCAGCTTGACAGGCAGCAATCAGCCCCAGCATTTT. Its protein product is CASSLTGSNQPQHF.

The chain is built from TRBV4-3 and TRBJ2-7; perhaps TRBD2 as D (6 bases). The CDR3 runs 15 residues. The V end was cut by 4 bases, the J end by 5 bases, with 18 bases between. Germline CDR1 and CDR2: LGHNA and YSLEER. CDR3 residues: CASSLGGRGVHEQYF. The CDR3 DNA follows: TGCGCCAGCAGCCTGGGGGGACGTGGAGTCCACGAGCAGTACTTC.

V and J are TRBV5-5 and TRBJ1-4; 9 positions match TRBD1. Per germline, CDR1 SGHKS and CDR2 YYEKEE (reference sequence). The CDR3 is 13 amino acids. V shed 5 bases, J shed 8 bases, and the junction held 4 bases outside the gene matches. This CDR3 is CASRRDRGEKLFF. The CDR3 coding sequence is TGTGCCAGCAGGCGCGACAGGGGGGAAAAACTGTTTTTT.

The table lists this clonotype with a few counts. The gene calls are TRBV20-1 and TRBJ2-7, with TRBD1 identical over 9 bases. The germline gives CDR1 DFQATT, CDR2 SNEGSKA (reference sequence). CDR3 length: 15 residues. V was clipped by 4 bases and J by 5 bases; unmatched bases: 12. DNA for the CDR3: TGCAGTGCTACACAGGGGGCGCGAAGGTCCGACGAGCAGTACTTC. Its protein product is CSATQGARRSDEQYF.

V usage is TRBV5-4 and J usage is TRBJ2-1; 9 bases are a match to TRBD1. V trimming: 1 base; J trimming: 5 bases; junction bases outside the gene matches: 1. The CDR3 loop spans 14 amino acids. From germline, CDR1 is SGHNT and CDR2 YYREEE (reference sequence). The CDR3 DNA follows: TGTGCCAGCAGCTTGCGGGACAGGGACAATGAGCAGTTCTTC. Translating it yields CASSLRDRDNEQFF.

The chain combines TRBV19 with TRBJ1-1, with 10 bases matching TRBD1. The CDR3 sequence is 14 residues long. The V gene's germline CDR1 is LNHDA and CDR2 SQIVND (reference sequence). V lost 8 bases to trimming and J lost 0 bases; unmatched junction nucleotides: 3. In DNA, the CDR3 is TGTGCCAGTGGACAGGGGGGTCTGAACACTGAAGCTTTCTTT. Translation: CASGQGGLNTEAFF.

Details on this clonotype: A much larger clone lies one base from this, so it may be a read error. The chain carries TRBV6-2 or TRBV6-3 and TRBJ2-1; perhaps TRBD2 as D (6 bases). CDR3 size: 16 residues. Per germline, CDR1 MNHEY and CDR2 SVGEGT. CDR3 nucleotides: TGTGCCAGCCGAAGCCGCGGGAACGCAACCTACAATGGGCAGTTCTTC. Protein product: CASRSRGNATYNGQFF.

In its sample, this clonotype was seen many times. The DNA of the CDR3 is TGTGCCAGCAGCTTCGCCGGGGGCTCCTACAATGAGCAGTTCTTC. This gives the protein CASSFAGGSYNEQFF. The chain links TRBV5-4 to TRBJ2-1; D might be TRBD2 (6 bases). The CDR3 contains 15 residues. From germline, CDR1 is SGHNT and CDR2 YYREEE (reference sequence). With 2 bases removed from V and 0 bases from J, the gap between germline ends came to 9 bases.

This clonotype was seen at least ten times. V gene TRBV6-5 combines with J gene TRBJ2-7; 16 bases map to TRBD2. CDR1 is MNHEY and CDR2 is SVGAGI in the germline V gene. The CDR3 spans 19 residues. J gave up 4 bases and V 4 bases, and 13 bases lay outside the gene matches. CDR3: CASSFGAPGGLAGGYEQYF. As DNA, the CDR3 is TGTGCCAGCAGTTTTGGGGCACCTGGGGGACTAGCGGGAGGGTACGAGCAGTACTTC.

This clonotype showed up many times. This chain links TRBV11-2 with TRBJ2-7, with a possible D match to TRBD1 (5 bases). Trimming left V 0 bases short and J 5 bases short, with 11 bases between. The germline CDR1 and CDR2 sequences are SGHAT and FQNNGV. This CDR3 region has 14 residues. The CDR3 DNA follows: TGTGCCAGCAGCTTAGAATATAGGGGCCACGAGCAGTACTTC. This encodes CASSLEYRGHEQYF.

The V and J genes are TRBV25-1 and TRBJ2-3; D might be TRBD2 (6 bases). Germline values: CDR1 MGHDK, CDR2 SYGVNS. The CDR3 runs to 16 residues. V gave up 6 bases and J gave up 2 bases, with 18 bases separating them. CDR3 region: CASRTGSRGFTDTQYF. The CDR3 DNA reads TGTGCCAGCAGGACCGGCTCGCGGGGTTTCACAGATACGCAGTATTTT.

The table lists this clonotype with many counts. The V gene is TRBV12-3 or TRBV12-4, the J gene TRBJ2-5, with D tentatively TRBD1 or TRBD2 (6 bases each). The CDR3 has 13 residues. Between the trimmed V and J ends, which lost 6 bases and 4 bases, there was a span of 12 bases. For the CDR3, the DNA is TGTGCCAGCAGCCAAGGAGGGGGAGAGACCCAGTACTTC. This gives the protein CASSQGGGETQYF.

The rearrangement uses TRBV20-1 and TRBJ2-2; D is unclear. There are 16 residues in the CDR3. Germline V CDR1 and CDR2: DFQATT, SNEGSKA (reference sequence). V lost 3 bases to trimming and J lost 2 bases, with 16 bases between them. The DNA of the CDR3 is TGCAGTGCTAGTGCGGCCGATCATTTTAACACCGGGGAGCTGTTTTTT. Its translation is CSASAADHFNTGELFF.

There are many counts of this clonotype. The CDR3 region is CASRALGAYEQYF. The CDR3 coding sequence is TGTGCCAGCAGGGCTTTAGGTGCCTACGAGCAGTACTTC. The gene calls are TRBV27 and TRBJ2-7; D ambiguous. Germline V gene data show CDR1 as MNHEY and CDR2 as SMNVEV (reference sequence). The CDR3 loop spans 13 amino acids. The V end lost 6 bases, the J end lost 2 bases, and 11 bases lay between the germline ends.

The chain employs TRBV7-2 and TRBJ1-6; perhaps TRBD1 as D (6 bases). The CDR3 contains 15 residues. The ends were cut back, 4 bases at V and 7 bases at J, with 14 bases in the middle. Germline V lookup: CDR1 SGHTA, CDR2 FQGNSA. CDR3 loop: CASSSRRGPNSPLHF. Written as DNA, the CDR3 is TGTGCCAGCAGCTCGCGCCGGGGGCCGAATTCACCCCTCCACTTT.

The chain employs TRBV20-1 and TRBJ2-2; TRBD1 matches at 10 bases. The CDR3 extends over 14 amino acids. V shed 6 bases and J 4 bases; nucleotides not matched to a gene: 5. The germline V gene has CDR1 DFQATT and CDR2 SNEGSKA (reference sequence). The DNA for the CDR3 is TGCAGTGCCCCAGGACAGGGGGTCACCGGGGAGCTGTTTTTT. This sequence encodes CSAPGQGVTGELFF.

This clonotype came up many times. The V and J genes are TRBV7-2 and TRBJ2-3; D not certain. V lost 5 bases and J lost 2, with 5 bases in between. The CDR3 runs 12 residues. Germline-derived CDR1 and CDR2 are SGHTA and FQGNSA. The CDR3: CASSIYTDTQYF. In DNA, the CDR3 is TGTGCCAGCAGCATCTACACAGATACGCAGTATTTT.

This clonotype was recorded a few times. Sequence at one end of the junction differs from germline and may be a read error. The gene calls are TRBV3-1 and TRBJ1-2; 9 positions agree with TRBD1. Germline V CDR1 and CDR2: LGHDT, YNNKEL (reference sequence). This CDR3 has 17 amino acids. The CDR3 DNA sequence: TGTGCCCGCAGTTTAGCCTATGGGACAGGGAAGTCCTATGGCTACACCTTC. Amino acids: CARSLAYGTGKSYGYTF.

This clonotype came up many times. The final CDR3 position lacks the conserved phenylalanine or tryptophan, pointing to a likely read error. No DNA is shown, since the ends of the CDR3 on it are uncertain; the CDR3 is the one TCRdb lists. The genes are TRBV23-1 and TRBJ1-2. TRBV23-1 is filed as an ORF, its function uncertain. A total of 9 residues make up the CDR3, ends included. The CDR3 here is CASKGGRPD.

The chain recombines TRBV7-2 with TRBJ2-5, with 8 bases that match TRBD2. With 1 base clipped from V and 5 bases from J, the junction kept 9 bases outside the gene matches. There are 16 residues in the CDR3. Germline assignment: CDR1 SGHTA and CDR2 FQGNSA. CDR3 sequence reads: CASSLVAAAGAETQYF. As DNA, the CDR3 is TGTGCCAGCAGCTTAGTTGCTGCAGCGGGAGCGGAGACCCAGTACTTC.

This clonotype was found many times. The genes are TRBV3-1 and TRBJ2-3, with D perhaps given as TRBD1 or TRBD2 (5 bases each). Germline V gene sequence: CDR1 LGHDT, CDR2 YNNKEL (reference sequence). The CDR3 has 16 residues. Trimming took 4 bases from V and 4 from J, leaving 18 bases between them. CDR3 sequence reads: CASSPRGAQSADTQYF. CDR3 in DNA: TGTGCCAGCAGCCCGAGAGGGGCCCAATCCGCAGATACGCAGTATTTT.

This clonotype was recorded many times. The chain uses TRBV28 and TRBJ2-7; 8 bases agree with TRBD2. Germline lookup yields CDR1 MDHEN and CDR2 SYDVKM. The CDR3 runs 16 residues. J gave up 1 base and V 5 bases, and 10 bases lay outside the gene matches. In nucleotides, the CDR3 is TGTGCCAGCAGTCCCGGGACTAGAATTTGGTCCTACGAGCAGTACTTC. As protein: CASSPGTRIWSYEQYF. Together with reference TRBV28 and TRBJ2-7, the CDR3 gives the full variable domain: DVKVTQSSRYLVKRTGEKVFLECVQDMDHENMFWYRQDPGLGLRLIYFSYDVKMKEKGDIPEGYSVSREKKERFSLILESASTNQTSMYLCASSPGTRIWSYEQYFGPGTRLTVT.

The table lists this clonotype with many counts. The chain is built from TRBV10-3 and TRBJ2-4, with 11 bases that match TRBD2. Germline lookup yields CDR1 ENHRY and CDR2 SYGVKD. The CDR3 runs 19 residues. J lost 8 bases, V lost 4 bases, and 19 bases had no gene match. Here the CDR3 reads CAISVRPGEASGRMDIQYF. The CDR3 nucleotides read TGTGCCATCAGTGTAAGGCCAGGGGAGGCTAGCGGGAGGATGGACATTCAGTACTTC.

This clonotype was seen repeatedly, ten times or more. This sequence joins TRBV6-2 or TRBV6-3 and TRBJ2-1; 11 nucleotides agree with TRBD2. CDR3 size: 16 residues. Losses at the gene ends were 6 bases for V and 3 bases for J; bases not matched to a gene: 7. Looked up from germline, CDR1 is MNHEY and CDR2 is SVGEGT. CDR3 sequence (DNA): TGTGCCAGCAGATCCGTCGGGACTAGCGGCTACAATGAGCAGTTCTTC. Protein sequence: CASRSVGTSGYNEQFF.